Presented here are 14 T cell receptor beta chains from one specimen sequenced in a study of T cells in Graves' hyperthyroidism and ophthalmopathy. What was amplified from RNA transcripts were TCR beta CDR3 regions. The study used the HTBI primer set for a first-round RT-PCR of the TCR CDR3. TCRdb reanalysed the multiplex PCR reads using MiXCR and keeps one entry per CDR3 protein. The sample shows hundreds of thousands of distinct CDR3 sequences, approximately 40% of them seen only once. Sequences were obtained from blood. Every receptor here comes from a woman aged 35 to 49 with Graves' hyperthyroidism.

A few counts support this clonotype. The V gene is TRBV10-3, the J gene TRBJ1-5; the match to TRBD1 covers 11 bases. The CDR3 extends over 15 amino acids. Germline CDR1 and CDR2: ENHRY and SYGVKD. Losses at the gene ends were 10 bases for V and 4 bases for J; bases not matched to a gene: 9. The CDR3 coding sequence is TGTGCCAGCAAGTGGGGACAGGGGGGAAATCAGCCCCAGCATTTT. Residues: CASKWGQGGNQPQHF.

The rearrangement joins TRBV12-3 or TRBV12-4 to TRBJ1-4; possible D gene TRBD1, 6 bases. The V and J ends lost 4 bases and 8 bases respectively, with 11 bases between them. This CDR3 contains 13 residues. CDR3 in amino acids: CASSYTQGEKLFF. The DNA of the CDR3 is TGTGCCAGCAGTTATACGCAGGGGGAAAAACTGTTTTTT.

This clonotype has only a few counts. The chain carries TRBV6-5 and TRBJ1-4, with D possibly matching TRBD1 (5 bases). V gave up 4 bases and J gave up 8 bases, with 17 bases separating them. CDR1 and CDR2 from the germline V gene are MNHEY and SVGAGI. The CDR3 spans 15 residues. The CDR3 sequence: CASSLSGQGQEKLFF. The CDR3 DNA reads as TGTGCCAGCAGTTTATCCGGTCAGGGTCAGGAAAAACTGTTTTTT.

This clonotype was counted ten times or more. The DNA for the CDR3 is TGTGCCAGCAGCCTAGGTGGGACAGGGCTTGTCTATGGCTACACCTTC. Encoded protein: CASSLGGTGLVYGYTF. The chain links TRBV7-2 to TRBJ1-2; 9 positions agree with TRBD1. Germline-derived CDR1 and CDR2 are SGHTA and FQGNSA. The ends lost 5 bases at V and 4 bases at J; junction bases unmatched: 11. The CDR3 length is 16 residues.

The J gene is TRBJ2-5, the V gene TRBV25-1; 9 bases line up with TRBD1. This CDR3 has 15 amino acids. With V trimmed by 8 bases and J by 5 bases, 12 bases remained unmatched. Germline-derived CDR1 and CDR2 are MGHDK and SYGVNS. The CDR3 loop reads CASSRWDRDFETQYF. The CDR3 DNA follows: TGTGCCAGCTCGCGTTGGGACAGGGATTTCGAGACCCAGTACTTC.

The chain employs TRBV7-8 and TRBJ2-5, with D maybe TRBD2 (6 bases). Germline V gene data show CDR1 as SGHVS and CDR2 as FQNEAQ. The CDR3 extends over 12 amino acids. The germline V and J ends were trimmed by 5 bases and 6 bases, with 10 bases remaining between them. The CDR3 loop reads CASSRGGKTQYF. CDR3 coding DNA: TGTGCCAGCAGCCGTGGAGGGAAGACCCAGTACTTC.

In this sample, this clonotype turned up many times. V is TRBV7-9 and J is TRBJ1-1; D is undetermined. In germline, CDR1 is SEHNR, CDR2 FQNEAQ (reference sequence). Trimming removed 2 bases from V and 1 base from J, with 8 bases in between. The CDR3 sequence is 14 residues long. CDR3 amino acids: CASSLRVSNTEAFF. The CDR3 DNA follows: TGTGCCAGCAGCTTACGGGTCTCGAACACTGAAGCTTTCTTT.

This chain joins TRBV24-1 and TRBJ2-3; D gene uncertain. CDR1 and CDR2 from the germline V gene are KGHDR and SFDVKD. V lost 7 bases to trimming and J lost 1 base, with 8 bases between them. This CDR3 comprises 13 residues. CDR3 residues: CATRSWGTDTQYF. The CDR3 DNA reads as TGTGCCACCAGGTCGTGGGGCACAGATACGCAGTATTTT.

This clonotype was seen ten or more times. The chain employs TRBV25-1 and TRBJ1-5; D gene ambiguous. V lost 8 bases and J lost 6, with 8 bases in between. Germline loops: CDR1 MGHDK, CDR2 SYGVNS. The CDR3 is 11 amino acids. The CDR3 here is CASGEFQPQHF. As DNA, the CDR3 is TGTGCCAGCGGGGAGTTTCAGCCCCAGCATTTT.

Worth noting for this clonotype: This clone may be a read error of a much larger clone one base away. V gene TRBV10-3 combines with J gene TRBJ1-2, with a weak D call TRBD1 (5 bases). CDR3 size: 14 residues. The V gene lost 5 bases and the J gene lost 2 bases, with 12 bases spanning the gap. In germline, CDR1 is ENHRY, CDR2 SYGVKD. CDR3 DNA: TGTGCCATCAGTTCACTAGCAGGGAACTATGGCTACACCTTC. Protein product: CAISSLAGNYGYTF.

This rearrangement joins TRBV5-5 to TRBJ1-2; D is uncertain. The CDR3 extends over 17 amino acids. Deletions cut 2 bases from V and 4 bases from J, with 21 bases between. Germline CDR1 is SGHKS and CDR2 is YYEKEE (reference sequence). The CDR3 loop is CASSFEWESRMAYGYTF. CDR3 in DNA: TGTGCCAGCAGCTTTGAGTGGGAATCCCGAATGGCCTATGGCTACACCTTC.

This chain connects TRBV2 to TRBJ2-7, with D possibly being TRBD1 (6 bases). Germline values: CDR1 SNHLY, CDR2 FYNNEI. The germline V and J ends were trimmed by 10 bases and 2 bases, with 15 bases remaining between them. The CDR3 length is 13 residues. The CDR3 DNA reads as TGTGCCACCGAGCTGGCAGGGGCCTACGAGCAGTACTTC. Translation: CATELAGAYEQYF.

The V and J genes are TRBV11-2 and TRBJ2-7; TRBD1 matches 7 bases. The CDR3 extends over 16 amino acids. Looked up from germline, CDR1 is SGHAT and CDR2 is FQNNGV. V shed 6 bases and J 3 bases; nucleotides not matched to a gene: 14. This chain's CDR3 is CASSFESEPGGYEQYF. The CDR3 region has the DNA TGTGCCAGCAGTTTTGAAAGTGAGCCAGGGGGCTACGAGCAGTACTTC.

This rearrangement joins TRBV29-1 to TRBJ2-3, with a weak D call TRBD2 (6 bases). Trimming cost V 7 bases and J 0 bases, with 11 bases left between them. The CDR3 totals 13 residues. The germline gives CDR1 SQVTM, CDR2 ANQGSEA. The CDR3 DNA reads as TGCAGCGCGGCGGGATCTAGCACAGATACGCAGTATTTT. Encoded protein: CSAAGSSTDTQYF.